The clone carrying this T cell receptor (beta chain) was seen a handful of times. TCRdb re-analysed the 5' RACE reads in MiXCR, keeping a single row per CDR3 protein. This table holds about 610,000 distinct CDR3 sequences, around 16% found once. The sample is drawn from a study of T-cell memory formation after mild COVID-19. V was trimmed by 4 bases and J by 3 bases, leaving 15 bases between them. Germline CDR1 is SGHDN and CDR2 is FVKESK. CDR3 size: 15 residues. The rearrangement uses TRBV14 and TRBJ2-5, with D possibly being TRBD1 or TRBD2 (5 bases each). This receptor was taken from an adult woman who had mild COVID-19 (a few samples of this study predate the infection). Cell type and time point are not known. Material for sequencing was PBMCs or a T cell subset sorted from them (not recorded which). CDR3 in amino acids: CASSLNRDAEETQYF. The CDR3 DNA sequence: TGTGCCAGCAGCCTCAACCGGGACGCCGAAGAGACCCAGTACTTC.